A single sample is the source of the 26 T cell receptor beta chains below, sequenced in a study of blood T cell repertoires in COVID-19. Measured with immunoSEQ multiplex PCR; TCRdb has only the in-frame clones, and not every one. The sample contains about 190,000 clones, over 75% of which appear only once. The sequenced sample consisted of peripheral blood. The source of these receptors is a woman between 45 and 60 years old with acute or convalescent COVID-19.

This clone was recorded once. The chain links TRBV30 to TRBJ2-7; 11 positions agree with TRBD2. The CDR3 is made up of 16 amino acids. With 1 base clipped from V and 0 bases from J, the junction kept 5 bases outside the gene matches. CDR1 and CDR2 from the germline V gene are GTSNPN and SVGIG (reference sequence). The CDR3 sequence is CAWSGAGLAVSYEQYF. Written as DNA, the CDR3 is TGTGCCTGGAGTGGGGCGGGACTAGCGGTCTCCTACGAGCAGTACTTC.

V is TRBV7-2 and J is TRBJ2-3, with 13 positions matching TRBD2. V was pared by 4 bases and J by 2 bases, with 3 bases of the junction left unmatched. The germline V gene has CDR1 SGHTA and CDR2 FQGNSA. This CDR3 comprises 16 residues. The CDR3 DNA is TGTGCCAGCAGCTCGGGACTAGCGGGGATCACAGATACGCAGTATTTT. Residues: CASSSGLAGITDTQYF.

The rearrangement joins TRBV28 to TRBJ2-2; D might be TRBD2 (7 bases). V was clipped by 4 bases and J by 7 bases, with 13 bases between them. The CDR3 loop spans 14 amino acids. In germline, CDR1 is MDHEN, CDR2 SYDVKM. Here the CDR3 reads CASSSGGAHGELFF. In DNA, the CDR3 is TGTGCCAGCAGTTCTGGGGGGGCTCACGGGGAGCTGTTTTTT.

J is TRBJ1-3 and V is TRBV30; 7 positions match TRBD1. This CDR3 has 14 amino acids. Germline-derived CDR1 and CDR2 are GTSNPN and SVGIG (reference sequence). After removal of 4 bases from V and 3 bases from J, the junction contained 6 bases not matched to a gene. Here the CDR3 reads CAWTEGAVGNTIYF. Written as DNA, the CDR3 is TGTGCCTGGACTGAGGGGGCAGTTGGAAACACCATATATTTT.

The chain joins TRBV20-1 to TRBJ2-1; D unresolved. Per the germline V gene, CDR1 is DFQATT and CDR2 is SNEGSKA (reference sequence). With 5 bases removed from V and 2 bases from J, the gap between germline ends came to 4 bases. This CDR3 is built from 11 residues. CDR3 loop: CSASTYNEQFF. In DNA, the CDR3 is TGCAGTGCTTCCACCTACAATGAGCAGTTCTTC.

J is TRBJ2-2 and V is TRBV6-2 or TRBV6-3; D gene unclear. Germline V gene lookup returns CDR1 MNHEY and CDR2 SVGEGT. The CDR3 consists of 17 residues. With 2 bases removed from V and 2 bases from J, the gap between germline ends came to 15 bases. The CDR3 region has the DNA TGTGCCAGCAGTTACGCCCTAAGGCAGGCTAACACCGGGGAGCTGTTTTTT. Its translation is CASSYALRQANTGELFF.

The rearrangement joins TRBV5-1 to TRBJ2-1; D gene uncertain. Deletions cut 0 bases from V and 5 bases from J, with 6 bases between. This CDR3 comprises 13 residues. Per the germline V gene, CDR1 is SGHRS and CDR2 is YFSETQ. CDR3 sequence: CASSLAMDNEQFF. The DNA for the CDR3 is TGCGCCAGCAGCTTGGCTATGGACAATGAGCAGTTCTTC.

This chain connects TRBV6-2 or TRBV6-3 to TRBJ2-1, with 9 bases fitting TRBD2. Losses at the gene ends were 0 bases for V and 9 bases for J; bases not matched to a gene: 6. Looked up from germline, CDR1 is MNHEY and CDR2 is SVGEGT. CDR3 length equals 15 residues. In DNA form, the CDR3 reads TGTGCCAGCAGTTACTCGGTTAGCGGGAGATCTGAGCAGTTCTTC. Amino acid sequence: CASSYSVSGRSEQFF.

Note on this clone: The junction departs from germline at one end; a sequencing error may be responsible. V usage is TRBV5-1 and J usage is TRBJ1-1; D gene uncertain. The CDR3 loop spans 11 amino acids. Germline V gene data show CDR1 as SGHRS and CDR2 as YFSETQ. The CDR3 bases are TGCGCCAGCAGCTTGGGGCAGGCCACCGAGTTT. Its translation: CASSLGQATEF.

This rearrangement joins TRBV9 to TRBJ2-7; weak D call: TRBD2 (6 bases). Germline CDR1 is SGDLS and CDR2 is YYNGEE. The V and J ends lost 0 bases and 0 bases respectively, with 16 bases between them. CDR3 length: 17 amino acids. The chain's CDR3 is CASSVDIAGSLSYEQYF. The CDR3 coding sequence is TGTGCCAGCAGCGTAGACATTGCGGGGAGCCTCTCCTACGAGCAGTACTTC.

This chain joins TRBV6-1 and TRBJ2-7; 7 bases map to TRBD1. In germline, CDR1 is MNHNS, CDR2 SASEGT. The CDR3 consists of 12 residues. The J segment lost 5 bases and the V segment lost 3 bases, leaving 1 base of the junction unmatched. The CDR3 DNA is TGTGCCAGCAGTGAGAGGGGGCACGAGCAGTACTTC. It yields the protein CASSERGHEQYF.

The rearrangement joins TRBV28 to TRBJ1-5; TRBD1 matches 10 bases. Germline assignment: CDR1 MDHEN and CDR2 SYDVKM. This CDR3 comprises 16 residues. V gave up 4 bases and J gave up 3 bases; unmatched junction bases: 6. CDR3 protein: CASSSRTGGNNQPQHF. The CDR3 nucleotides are TGTGCCAGCAGTTCCCGGACAGGGGGAAACAATCAGCCCCAGCATTTT.

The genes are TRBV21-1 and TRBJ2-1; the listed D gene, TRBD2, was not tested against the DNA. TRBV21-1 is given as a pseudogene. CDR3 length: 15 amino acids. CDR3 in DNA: TGTGCCAGCAGCGCCCGGGGGGACTCCTACAATGAGCAGTTCTTC. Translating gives CASSARGDSYNEQFF.

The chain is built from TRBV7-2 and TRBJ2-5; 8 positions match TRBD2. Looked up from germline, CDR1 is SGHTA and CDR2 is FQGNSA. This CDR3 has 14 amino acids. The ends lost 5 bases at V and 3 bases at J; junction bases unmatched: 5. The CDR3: CASSPGLVEETQYF. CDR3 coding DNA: TGTGCCAGCAGCCCGGGACTAGTGGAAGAGACCCAGTACTTC. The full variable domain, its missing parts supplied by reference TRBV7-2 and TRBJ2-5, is GAGVSQSPSNKVTEKGKDVELRCDPISGHTALYWYRQSLGQGLEFLIYFQGNSAPDKSGLPSDRFSAERTGGSVSTLTIQRTQQEDSAVYLCASSPGLVEETQYFGPGTRLLVL.

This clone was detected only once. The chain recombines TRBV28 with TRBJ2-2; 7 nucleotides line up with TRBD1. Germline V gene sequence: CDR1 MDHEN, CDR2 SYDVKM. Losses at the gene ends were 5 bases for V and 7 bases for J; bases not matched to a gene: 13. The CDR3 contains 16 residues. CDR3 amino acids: CASSRHGTAFLGELFF. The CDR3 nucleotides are TGTGCCAGCAGTCGTCACGGGACAGCGTTCCTCGGGGAGCTGTTTTTT.

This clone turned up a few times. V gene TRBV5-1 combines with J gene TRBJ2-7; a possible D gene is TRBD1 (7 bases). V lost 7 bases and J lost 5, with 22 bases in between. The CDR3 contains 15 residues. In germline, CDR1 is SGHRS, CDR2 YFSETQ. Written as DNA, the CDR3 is TGCGCCAGCGACCATGGCGGGCAGGGGGGTCACGAGCAGTACTTC. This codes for CASDHGGQGGHEQYF.

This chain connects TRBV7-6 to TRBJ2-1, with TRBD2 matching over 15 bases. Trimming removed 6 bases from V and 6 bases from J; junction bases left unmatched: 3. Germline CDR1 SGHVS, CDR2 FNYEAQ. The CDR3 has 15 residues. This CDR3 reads CASRGTSGGTNEQFF. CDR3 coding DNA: TGTGCCAGCAGAGGGACTAGCGGGGGGACCAATGAGCAGTTCTTC. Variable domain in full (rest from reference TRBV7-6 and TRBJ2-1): GAGVSQSPRYKVTKRGQDVALRCDPISGHVSLYWYRQALGQGPEFLTYFNYEAQQDKSGLPNDRFSAERPEGSISTLTIQRTEQRDSAMYRCASRGTSGGTNEQFFGPGTRLTVL.

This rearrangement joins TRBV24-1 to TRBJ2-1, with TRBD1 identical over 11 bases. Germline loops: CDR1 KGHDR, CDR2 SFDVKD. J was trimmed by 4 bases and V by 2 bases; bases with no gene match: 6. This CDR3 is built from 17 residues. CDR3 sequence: CATSDSAWDRGYNEQFF. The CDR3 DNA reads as TGTGCCACCAGTGATTCCGCCTGGGACAGGGGGTACAATGAGCAGTTCTTC.

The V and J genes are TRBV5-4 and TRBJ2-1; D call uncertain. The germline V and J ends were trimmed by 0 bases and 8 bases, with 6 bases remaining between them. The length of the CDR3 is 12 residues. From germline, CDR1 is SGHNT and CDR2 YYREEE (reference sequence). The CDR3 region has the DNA TGTGCCAGCAGCTTGGATTCGGATGAGCAGTTCTTC. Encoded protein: CASSLDSDEQFF.

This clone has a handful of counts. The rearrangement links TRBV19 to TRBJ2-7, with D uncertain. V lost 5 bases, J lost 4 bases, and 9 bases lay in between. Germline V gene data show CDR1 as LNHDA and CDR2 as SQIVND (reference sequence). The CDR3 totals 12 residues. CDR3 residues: CASSSLSYEQYF. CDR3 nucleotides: TGTGCCAGTAGTTCGTTGTCGTACGAGCAGTACTTC.

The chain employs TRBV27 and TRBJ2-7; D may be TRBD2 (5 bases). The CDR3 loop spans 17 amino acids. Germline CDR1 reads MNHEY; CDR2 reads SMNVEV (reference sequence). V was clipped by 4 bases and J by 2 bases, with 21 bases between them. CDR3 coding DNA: TGTGCCAGCAGTTCGGCCCCGCGAGAGGGATTGACCTACGAGCAGTACTTC. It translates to CASSSAPREGLTYEQYF.

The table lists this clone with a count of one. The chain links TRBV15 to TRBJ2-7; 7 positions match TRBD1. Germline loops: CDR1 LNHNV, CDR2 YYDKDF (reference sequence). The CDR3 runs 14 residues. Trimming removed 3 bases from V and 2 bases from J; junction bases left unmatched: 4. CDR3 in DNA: TGTGCCACCAGCAGCCGACAGGGCCCCTACGAGCAGTACTTC. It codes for CATSSRQGPYEQYF.

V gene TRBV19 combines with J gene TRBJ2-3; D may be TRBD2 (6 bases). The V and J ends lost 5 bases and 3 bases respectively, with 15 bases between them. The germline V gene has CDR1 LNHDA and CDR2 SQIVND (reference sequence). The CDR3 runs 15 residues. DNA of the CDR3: TGTGCCAGTAGTGCCTCAGGGAGGCGGACAGATACGCAGTATTTT. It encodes CASSASGRRTDTQYF.

CDR3 amino acids: CASRTSASTDTQYF. The CDR3 coding sequence is TGTGCCAGCAGGACTAGCGCTAGCACAGATACGCAGTATTTT. The rearrangement uses TRBV5-4 and TRBJ2-3; TRBD2 aligns across 8 bases. The V gene's germline CDR1 is SGHNT and CDR2 YYREEE (reference sequence). J lost 0 bases, V lost 5 bases, and 2 bases had no gene match. The CDR3 is 14 amino acids.

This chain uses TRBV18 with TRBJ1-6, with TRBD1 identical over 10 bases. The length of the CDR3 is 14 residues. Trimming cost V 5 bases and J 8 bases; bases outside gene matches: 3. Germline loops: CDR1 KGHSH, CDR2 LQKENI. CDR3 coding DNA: TGTGCCAGCTCAGGGGGACAGGGGTATTCACCCCTCCACTTT. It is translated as CASSGGQGYSPLHF. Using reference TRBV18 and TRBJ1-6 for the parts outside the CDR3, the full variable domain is NAGVMQNPRHLVRRRGQEARLRCSPMKGHSHVYWYRQLPEEGLKFMVYLQKENIIDESGMPKERFSAEFPKEGPSILRIQQVVRGDSAAYFCASSGGQGYSPLHFGNGTRLTVT.

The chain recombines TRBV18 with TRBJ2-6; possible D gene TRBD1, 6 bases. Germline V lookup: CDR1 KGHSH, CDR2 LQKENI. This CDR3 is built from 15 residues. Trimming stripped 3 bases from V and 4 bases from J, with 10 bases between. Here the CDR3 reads CASSPDRLGANVLTF. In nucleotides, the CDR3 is TGTGCCAGCTCACCGGACAGACTCGGGGCCAACGTCCTGACTTTC.